This T cell receptor beta chain was documented in a study of shared clonotypes between healthy human individuals. Assay used: immunoSEQ multiplex PCR; TCRdb lists only in-frame clones, some missing. Among about 2.4 million clones listed, roughly 93% were seen once. Participating donors were healthy, HIV-negative adults free of recent acute infections or vaccinations. The CDR3 spans 13 residues. CDR1 is MDHEN and CDR2 is SYDVKM in the germline V gene. V was shortened by 6 bases and J by 5 bases, with 13 bases between the two germline ends. The chain carries TRBV28 and TRBJ1-2, with a weak D call TRBD1 (5 bases). The source material was naive CD4+ T cells from PBMCs. The subset is: CD45RA+ positively selected. This receptor was obtained from a man aged 18 to 35 in good health. Some clones in this sample may be carry-over from other donors' samples. The CDR3 reads CASRNLGGYGYTF. For the CDR3, the DNA is TGTGCCAGCAGGAACCTTGGGGGGTATGGCTACACCTTC.